Presented here are 5 T cell receptor beta chains from one specimen sequenced in a study of blood T cell repertoires in COVID-19. Method: immunoSEQ multiplex PCR; TCRdb's copy keeps in-frame clones and lacks some. The sample lists some 150,000 clones; over 60% were seen once. What was sequenced was peripheral blood. The receptors were sampled from a woman older than 75 with active or convalescent COVID-19.

The V and J genes are TRBV7-9 and TRBJ2-7, with 11 bases lining up with TRBD1. Per germline, CDR1 SEHNR and CDR2 FQNEAQ (reference sequence). The CDR3 runs to 16 residues. V lost 5 bases to trimming and J lost 2 bases; unmatched junction nucleotides: 8. The CDR3 reads CASSRTGTGGTYEQYF. The DNA of the CDR3 is TGTGCCAGCAGCAGAACTGGGACAGGGGGGACCTACGAGCAGTACTTC. Together with reference TRBV7-9 and TRBJ2-7, the CDR3 gives the full variable domain: DTGVSQNPRHKITKRGQNVTFRCDPISEHNRLYWYRQTLGQGPEFLTYFQNEAQLEKSRLLSDRFSAERPKGSFSTLEIQRTEQGDSAMYLCASSRTGTGGTYEQYFGPGTRLTVT.

Only a few counts were recorded for this clone. This chain connects TRBV19 to TRBJ2-2, with a possible D match to TRBD1 (5 bases). The V and J ends lost 3 bases and 5 bases respectively, with 16 bases between them. From germline, CDR1 is LNHDA and CDR2 SQIVND (reference sequence). This CDR3 region has 16 residues. The chain's CDR3 is CASSMGPGRDTGELFF. The CDR3 DNA follows: TGTGCCAGTAGTATGGGCCCCGGCAGGGATACCGGGGAGCTGTTTTTT.

This clone was seen only a few times. V gene TRBV5-1 combines with J gene TRBJ2-3, with 11 nucleotides matching TRBD2. Germline V gives CDR1 SGHRS, CDR2 YFSETQ. The CDR3 consists of 17 residues. V gave up 3 bases and J gave up 3 bases; unmatched junction bases: 9. The CDR3 sequence is CASSSVAGGIGTDTQYF. The CDR3 bases are TGCGCCAGCAGCTCCGTAGCGGGGGGGATTGGTACAGATACGCAGTATTTT.

This rearrangement joins TRBV19 to TRBJ2-2; 10 nucleotides line up with TRBD2. The CDR3 is 16 amino acids. Germline V gene data show CDR1 as LNHDA and CDR2 as SQIVND (reference sequence). The J segment lost 4 bases and the V segment lost 2 bases, leaving 4 bases of the junction unmatched. The CDR3 region has the DNA TGTGCCAGTAGTATAATGCTAGCGGGGGCCACCGGGGAGCTGTTTTTT. It encodes CASSIMLAGATGELFF.

This clone was detected a few times. The rearrangement joins TRBV29-1 to TRBJ1-2, with 11 bases that match TRBD1. The length of the CDR3 is 15 residues. V was pared by 7 bases and J by 4 bases, with 11 bases of the junction left unmatched. Per the germline V gene, CDR1 is SQVTM and CDR2 is ANQGSEA. CDR3 protein: CSAASGTGGVYGYTF. In DNA form, the CDR3 reads TGCAGCGCGGCGTCCGGGACAGGGGGTGTCTATGGCTACACCTTC.